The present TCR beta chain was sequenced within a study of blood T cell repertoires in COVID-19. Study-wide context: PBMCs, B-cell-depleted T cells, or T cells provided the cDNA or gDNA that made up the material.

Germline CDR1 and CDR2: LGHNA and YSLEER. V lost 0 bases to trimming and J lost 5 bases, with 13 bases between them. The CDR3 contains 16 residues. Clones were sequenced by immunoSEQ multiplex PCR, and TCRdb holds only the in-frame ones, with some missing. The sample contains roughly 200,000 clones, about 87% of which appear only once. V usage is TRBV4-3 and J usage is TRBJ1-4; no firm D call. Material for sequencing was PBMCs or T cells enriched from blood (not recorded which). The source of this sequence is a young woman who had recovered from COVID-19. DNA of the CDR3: TGCGCCAGCAGCCAAGATGCCGGGGAGGGCAATGAAAAACTGTTTTTT. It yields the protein CASSQDAGEGNEKLFF.